The 3 T cell receptor beta chains reported below all come from one sample, sequenced in a study of blood T cell repertoires in COVID-19. Produced via immunoSEQ multiplex PCR; TCRdb's table is partial and in-frame only. The data show roughly 72,000 clones, roughly 88% seen once. Sequenced input: peripheral blood. Receptors originate from a human donor in a cohort sampled during active COVID-19.

J is TRBJ2-1 and V is TRBV4-3; 13 bases agree with TRBD2. Germline V gene data show CDR1 as LGHNA and CDR2 as YSLEER. The CDR3 contains 19 residues. Losses at the gene ends were 4 bases for V and 12 bases for J; bases not matched to a gene: 21. The CDR3: CASSPGQGRQSGTSGAQFF. CDR3 DNA sequence: TGCGCCAGCAGCCCCGGACAGGGGCGGCAGTCCGGGACTAGCGGGGCGCAGTTCTTC.

This chain links TRBV19 with TRBJ2-5, with 7 nucleotides matching TRBD2. Germline values: CDR1 LNHDA, CDR2 SQIVND (reference sequence). The CDR3 is made up of 16 amino acids. Germline trimming cut 2 bases from V and 1 base from J; bases unmatched to any gene: 7. CDR3 loop: CASSIMREGPQETQYF. For the CDR3, the DNA is TGTGCCAGTAGTATAATGAGGGAGGGACCCCAAGAGACCCAGTACTTC.

The gene calls are TRBV7-2 and TRBJ2-5, with 7 bases lining up with TRBD2. The V and J ends lost 4 bases and 5 bases, in that order; junction bases with no gene match: 10. The CDR3 is 15 residues long. The germline CDR1 and CDR2 sequences are SGHTA and FQGNSA. This chain's CDR3 is CASSYVAGLGETQYF. The CDR3 DNA follows: TGTGCCAGCAGCTACGTAGCGGGCCTTGGGGAGACCCAGTACTTC.